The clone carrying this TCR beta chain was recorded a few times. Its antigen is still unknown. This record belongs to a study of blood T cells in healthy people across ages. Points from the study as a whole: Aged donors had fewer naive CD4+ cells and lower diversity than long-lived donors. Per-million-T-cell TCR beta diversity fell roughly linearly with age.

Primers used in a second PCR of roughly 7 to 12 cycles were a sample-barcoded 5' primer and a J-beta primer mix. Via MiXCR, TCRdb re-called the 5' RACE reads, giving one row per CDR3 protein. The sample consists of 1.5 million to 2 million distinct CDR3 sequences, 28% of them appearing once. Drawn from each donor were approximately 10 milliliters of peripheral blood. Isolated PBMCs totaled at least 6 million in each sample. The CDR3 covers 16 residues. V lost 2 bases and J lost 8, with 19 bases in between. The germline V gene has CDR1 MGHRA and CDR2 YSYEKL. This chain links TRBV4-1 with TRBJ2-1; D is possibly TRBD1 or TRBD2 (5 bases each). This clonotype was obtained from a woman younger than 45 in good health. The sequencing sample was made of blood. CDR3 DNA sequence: TGCGCCAGCAGCCAATCTCTAGGGACCCGGTACCATGAGCAGTTCTTC. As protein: CASSQSLGTRYHEQFF.